This TCR beta chain appears in the sequencing data of a study of blood T cell repertoires in COVID-19. Trimming took off 0 bases at V and 2 bases at J, with 11 bases between the two ends. Germline assignment: CDR1 LGHDT and CDR2 YNNKEL (reference sequence). The length of the CDR3 is 15 residues. Profiled with immunoSEQ multiplex PCR; TCRdb holds only in-frame clones, not every one. This table holds more than 350,000 clones, about 83% found once. The study drew participants aged about 18 to 89 years from roughly 25 US areas. The study counted Cohort 3 donors as recovered given two negative PCRs, clearance, or symptom resolution.

The sample taken for sequencing was PBMCs or T cells enriched from blood (not recorded which). The chain recombines TRBV3-1 (or the pseudogene TRBV3-2) with TRBJ2-7; a possible D gene is TRBD1 (5 bases). This TCR was recovered from a woman aged 50 to 60 who had recovered from COVID-19. As DNA, the CDR3 is TGTGCCAGCAGCCAAGAGGTCAGGGCCCCCTACGAGCAGTACTTC. Translating it yields CASSQEVRAPYEQYF.